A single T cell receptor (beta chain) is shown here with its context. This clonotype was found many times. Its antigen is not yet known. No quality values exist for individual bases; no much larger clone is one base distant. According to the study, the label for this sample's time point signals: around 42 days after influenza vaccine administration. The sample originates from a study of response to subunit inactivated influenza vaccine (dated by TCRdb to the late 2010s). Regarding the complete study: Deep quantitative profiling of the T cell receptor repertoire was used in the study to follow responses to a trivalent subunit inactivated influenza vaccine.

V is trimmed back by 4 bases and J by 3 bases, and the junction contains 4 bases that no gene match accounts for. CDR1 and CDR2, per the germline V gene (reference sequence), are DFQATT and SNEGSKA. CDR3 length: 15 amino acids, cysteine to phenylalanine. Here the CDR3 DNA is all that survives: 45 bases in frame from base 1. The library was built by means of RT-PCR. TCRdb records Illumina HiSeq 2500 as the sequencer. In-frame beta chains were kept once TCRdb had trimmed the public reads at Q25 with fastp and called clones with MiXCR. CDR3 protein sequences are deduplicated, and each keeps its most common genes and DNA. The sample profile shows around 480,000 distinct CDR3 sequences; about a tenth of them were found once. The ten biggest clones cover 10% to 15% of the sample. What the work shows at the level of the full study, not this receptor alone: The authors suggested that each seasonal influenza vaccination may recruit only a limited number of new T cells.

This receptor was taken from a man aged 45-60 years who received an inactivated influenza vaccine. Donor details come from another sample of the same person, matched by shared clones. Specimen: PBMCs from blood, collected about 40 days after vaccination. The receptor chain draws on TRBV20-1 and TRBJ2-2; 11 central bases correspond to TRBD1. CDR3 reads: CSATGTGGDTGELFF. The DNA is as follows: TGCAGTGCTACCGGGACAGGGGGTGACACCGGGGAGCTGTTTTTT.